These T cell receptor beta chains were read from a single sample in a study of blood T cell repertoires in COVID-19. Clones were sequenced by immunoSEQ multiplex PCR, and TCRdb holds only the in-frame ones, with some missing. The sample has 80,000 to 130,000 clones, roughly 90% seen once. The sequenced sample consisted of peripheral blood. The receptors derive from a man in his 60s with acute or convalescent COVID-19. Both conserved end residues are part of each CDR3. D genes are given only for firm matches. Not all rows give a size; the values are once, few, many and, for expanded clones, a class.

CDR3 DNA	CDR3 protein	clone size	V gene	J gene	D gene
TGTGCCAGCAGCTACAGTGGGACAGGGAGGAACACTGAAGCTTTCTTT	CASSYSGTGRNTEAFF	NA	TRBV2	TRBJ1-1	TRBD1
TGCGCCAGCAGTTTCACAGGGGGATTTGGCACTGAAGCTTTCTTT	CASSFTGGFGTEAFF	NA	TRBV5-1	TRBJ1-1	TRBD1
TGTGCCAGCAGCTTCGGCGGGGAGACCCAGTACTTC	CASSFGGETQYF	NA	TRBV7-9	TRBJ2-5	NA
TGTGCCAGCAGCATCCTCGAGGGAACCAAAAACATTCAGTACTTC	CASSILEGTKNIQYF	NA	TRBV7-9	TRBJ2-4	NA
TGTGCCAGCTCACGGGACAGAACCAGATCGAACACTGAAGCTTTCTTT	CASSRDRTRSNTEAFF	few	TRBV18	TRBJ1-1	TRBD1
TGCGCCAGCAGTCAACTCTTCGATGAGCAGTTCTTC	CASSQLFDEQFF	NA	TRBV5-1	TRBJ2-1	NA
TGTGCCAGCAGCCCCGACAGGGATAGCAATCAGCCCCAGCATTTT	CASSPDRDSNQPQHF	NA	TRBV27	TRBJ1-5	TRBD1
TGTGCCACCGGACCAGGGATCCCCGGGGAGCTGTTTTTT	CATGPGIPGELFF	once	TRBV12-3/TRBV12-4	TRBJ2-2	NA
TGTGCCAGCAGTTTTTTCGCCGGGGAGCTGTTTTTT	CASSFFAGELFF	NA	TRBV27	TRBJ2-2	NA
TGTGCCAGCTCACCACCAACAGGGGACATCAAGCCCCAGCATTTT	CASSPPTGDIKPQHF	NA	TRBV18	TRBJ1-5	TRBD1
TGTGCCAGCAGTTATCTAGCGGGAGGCACAGATACGCAGTATTTT	CASSYLAGGTDTQYF	NA	TRBV6-2/TRBV6-3	TRBJ2-3	TRBD2
TGCGCCAGCAGCAGGGGACAGTCGAACACTGAAGCTTTCTTT	CASSRGQSNTEAFF	NA	TRBV5-1	TRBJ1-1	TRBD1
TGTGCCAGCAGCAAAGGGCGGCCGAACACCGGGGAGCTGTTTTTT	CASSKGRPNTGELFF	NA	TRBV21-1	TRBJ2-2	NA
TGCAGTGCTAGTCTGGCGGGAGGGCCGGGCGGAAACATTCAGTACTTC	CSASLAGGPGGNIQYF	NA	TRBV20-1	TRBJ2-4	TRBD2
TGTGCCAGCTCACCGGGGACAGGGGACAATTCACCCCTCCACTTT	CASSPGTGDNSPLHF	NA	TRBV18	TRBJ1-6	TRBD1
TGTGCCAGCAGCCAAGCATTACAGCTAGCTAAGGGCTACACCTTC	CASSQALQLAKGYTF	NA	TRBV3-1/TRBV3-2	TRBJ1-2	NA
TGCGCCAGCAGCCCCGGAGGGGTGGCTGCGGGCGGCTATGGCTACACCTTC	CASSPGGVAAGGYGYTF	NA	TRBV4-1	TRBJ1-2	NA
TGTGCCAGCAGTTACTCGGGCGGGGGCAACAGATATGGCTACACCTTC	CASSYSGGGNRYGYTF	NA	TRBV6-2/TRBV6-3	TRBJ1-2	NA
TGTGCCAGTAGTACCGGACAGGGGCAGCCCCAGCATTTT	CASSTGQGQPQHF	NA	TRBV19	TRBJ1-5	TRBD1
TGTGCCAGCAAGAGGGGGGGCACGAGTGAGACCCAGTACTTC	CASKRGGTSETQYF	NA	TRBV6-5	TRBJ2-5	NA
TGTGCCAGCAGCTCTGAACTAGCGGGAGGTCTCCTGGGCTACAATGAGCAGTTCTTC	CASSSELAGGLLGYNEQFF	NA	TRBV11-3	TRBJ2-1	TRBD2
TGTGCCAGCAGCCAAGGGACAGTGAGCACAGATACGCAGTATTTT	CASSQGTVSTDTQYF	NA	TRBV3-1/TRBV3-2	TRBJ2-3	NA
TGTGCCAGCAGCGTAAGGACTAGCGGGAAGAGGGGAAGGGACACCGGGGAGCTGTTTTTT	CASSVRTSGKRGRDTGELFF	NA	TRBV27	TRBJ2-2	TRBD2
TGCGCCAGCAGCCAAGTTGAGCGGAATGAAAAACTGTTTTTT	CASSQVERNEKLFF	NA	TRBV4-1	TRBJ1-4	NA
TGTGCCAGCAGCGTAGGACAGGGGAACACCGGGGAGCTGTTTTTT	CASSVGQGNTGELFF	few	TRBV9	TRBJ2-2	TRBD1
TGCGCCAGCAGCTTGGTCGGGGAAGGCAATCAGCCCCAGCATTTT	CASSLVGEGNQPQHF	NA	TRBV5-1	TRBJ1-5	NA
TGTGCCAGCAGCTCGGACAGTTATAATTCACCCCTCCACTTT	CASSSDSYNSPLHF	NA	TRBV7-9	TRBJ1-6	NA
TGTGCCAGCAAGTGGACAGGGGAGGGCTATGGCTACACCTTC	CASKWTGEGYGYTF	NA	TRBV2	TRBJ1-2	TRBD1
TGTGCCACCAGCAGAGACTCAGTACCGGGCACCGGGGAGCTGTTTTTT	CATSRDSVPGTGELFF	NA	TRBV15	TRBJ2-2	NA
TGTGCCAGCAGCTTTGACAGGAACTATGGCTACACCTTC	CASSFDRNYGYTF	NA	TRBV5-4	TRBJ1-2	NA
TGTGCCAGCAGTTTATGGGCTACGGGAGAGACCCAGTACTTC	CASSLWATGETQYF	NA	TRBV28	TRBJ2-5	NA
TGTGCCAGCAGCCAGATAGCGGGAGCCCCAGAGACCCAGTACTTC	CASSQIAGAPETQYF	NA	TRBV3-1/TRBV3-2	TRBJ2-5	TRBD2
TGCAGCGTTGGGGGGACTAGCGGCTACAATGAGCAGTTCTTC	CSVGGTSGYNEQFF	NA	TRBV29-1	TRBJ2-1	TRBD2
TGTGCCAGCAGCCTCCCCGGGACAGGGGGCGTAGGGAATGAAAAACTGTTTTTT	CASSLPGTGGVGNEKLFF	NA	TRBV5-5	TRBJ1-4	TRBD1
TGTGCCAGCAGCGGTAGCGGGAGAACGGAGACCCAGTACTTC	CASSGSGRTETQYF	NA	TRBV7-2	TRBJ2-5	TRBD2
TGTGCCAGCAGTGAAGTAAGGACAGGGGGGGATCAGCCCCAGCATTTT	CASSEVRTGGDQPQHF	NA	TRBV2	TRBJ1-5	TRBD1
TGTGCCACCGAAGTCAGGGGGAACTATGGCTACACCTTC	CATEVRGNYGYTF	NA	TRBV28	TRBJ1-2	TRBD1
TGTGCCATCAGTGAGTCTTCCCCCCCCGCGGGGACCCAGTACTTC	CAISESSPPAGTQYF	NA	TRBV10-3	TRBJ2-5	NA
TGTGCCAGCAGTATCCCGGGGGCCAAAAACATTCAGTACTTC	CASSIPGAKNIQYF	NA	TRBV28	TRBJ2-4	NA
TGTGCCAGCAGTATTTCTTCTAACACCGGGGAGCTGTTTTTT	CASSISSNTGELFF	NA	TRBV27	TRBJ2-2	NA
TGTGCCAGTAGTCCTCGACAGGGGAGGTATGGCTACACCTTC	CASSPRQGRYGYTF	NA	TRBV19	TRBJ1-2	TRBD1
TGTGCCAGTAGTATGTCGACAGGGGACAACACTGAAGCTTTCTTT	CASSMSTGDNTEAFF	NA	TRBV19	TRBJ1-1	TRBD1
TGTGCCAGTAGTTCTACGGGGACTAGCGGGAACTACAATGAGCAGTTCTTC	CASSSTGTSGNYNEQFF	NA	TRBV19	TRBJ2-1	TRBD2
TGTGCCAGCAGCCCGCACGCAGGGGGTGGCGCTGGGTACACTTCTGAAGCTTTCTTT	CASSPHAGGGAGYTSEAFF	NA	TRBV7-6	TRBJ1-1	TRBD1
TGTGCCAGCAGTCCGGCCTTGAGGACTGAAGCTTTCTTT	CASSPALRTEAFF	NA	TRBV12-3/TRBV12-4	TRBJ1-1	NA